The rows below give T cell receptor beta chains drawn from one sample of a study of T cells in Graves' hyperthyroidism and ophthalmopathy. TCRdb used MiXCR to reprocess the multiplex PCR reads, holding one entry per CDR3 protein. This sample carries hundreds of thousands of distinct CDR3 sequences, roughly 46% of them seen once, and the ten largest clones take roughly 8.2%. Sequenced: peripheral blood or thyroid tissue (not recorded which). The receptors come from a woman under 30 with Graves' hyperthyroidism. CDR3s leave out the opening cysteine and the closing phenylalanine or tryptophan.

>TRBV7-2|TRBJ2-6
ASSRRGVWGANVLT
>TRBV12-3/TRBV12-4|TRBJ1-1
ASSFALGVNTEAF
>TRBV2|TRBJ1-6
AWKSSVSYNSPLH
>TRBV15|TRBJ2-7
ATSRGLAEQY
>TRBV9|TRBJ1-2
ASSVSFSSSSGYT
>TRBV5-1|TRBJ2-7
ASSLEVGFSYEQY
>TRBV15|TRBJ2-5
ATSGDTGRETQY
>TRBV7-9|TRBJ1-4
ASSTYPGSGTDEKLF
>TRBV29-1|TRBJ1-2
TETGGDRGYT
>TRBV6-5|TRBJ1-5
AISYSRDQPQH
>TRBV2|TRBJ1-5
ASSFDREGVGDQH
>TRBV5-5|TRBJ2-6
ASSQNTGQGFSGANVLT
>TRBV15|TRBJ1-2
ATSSGTGNYGYT
>TRBV7-9|TRBJ1-4
ASSLGGTGGGKLF
>TRBV5-6|TRBJ1-1
ASSLVAGSEAF
>TRBV29-1|TRBJ1-5
SVGEAGVAETQH
>TRBV24-1|TRBJ1-5
ATSDLDTGARQPQH
>TRBV7-2|TRBJ2-7
ASRTGTGPEEQY
>TRBV10-2|TRBJ2-7
ASSETTQGADEQY
>TRBV20-1|TRBJ2-7
SARDLCSVGTAYYEQY
>TRBV25-1|TRBJ1-2
ASSSLDEYGYT
>TRBV2|TRBJ1-6
ASSDSRENSPLH
>TRBV7-9|TRBJ1-1
AWSPTAMNTEAF
>TRBV24-1|TRBJ1-5
ATSPGANGYQPQH
>TRBV6-5|TRBJ2-5
ASSYASRETQY
>TRBV5-1|TRBJ1-2
ASSRLGQTYGYT
>TRBV2|TRBJ1-2
ASRLGTDYGYT
>TRBV24-1|TRBJ1-2
ATPPRDQGANYGYT
>TRBV7-9|TRBJ1-2
ASSLAVTGVRFGYT
>TRBV7-2|TRBJ1-1
ASSRGGLLNTEAF
>TRBV29-1|TRBJ1-4
SAGPGSGKLF
>TRBV7-9|TRBJ1-6
ASSVNSPLH
>TRBV5-1|TRBJ1-1
ASSTGQGEAF